This TCR beta chain was sequenced for a study of long-term antiretroviral therapy in people with HIV. Study-level information: The earliest specimens came about a decade ahead of the 2015 immediate-ART recommendation.

Investigators performed immunoSEQ version v3.0 at survey level. This table comes from immunoSEQ multiplex PCR, and its TCRdb copy is limited to in-frame clones, with some not included. The sample lists over 15,000 clones; around 90% were seen once. V was cut by 9 bases and J by 8 bases, with 13 bases left in between. Germline lookup yields CDR1 LNHDA and CDR2 SQIVND (reference sequence). The CDR3 loop spans 12 amino acids. This clone was recorded only once. The antigen is not known. Findings and caveats of the study: No data on ART adherence, viral resistance or therapy changes.

The chain combines TRBV19 with TRBJ2-2; maybe TRBD1 (5 bases). This receptor was obtained from a man aged 55 to 69 with HIV. The specimen was unsorted PBMCs, collected 0.3 years after starting antiretroviral therapy. The DNA of the CDR3 is TGTGCCAGCGGTCAGGGTTCTGGGGAGCTGTTTTTT. Protein sequence: CASGQGSGELFF.